Below are 8 T cell receptor beta chains sequenced from a single sample in a study of CD8 T cells in Susac syndrome. An amount of RNA that ranged from about 0.45 to 1 ug was reverse transcribed with random hexamers. One entry per CDR3 protein results from TCRdb running MiXCR on the immunoSEQ multiplex PCR reads. The table has around 170,000 distinct CDR3 sequences, around 94% seen once. The specimen sequenced was CD4+ T cells from PBMCs. The receptors shown here come from a human donor with Susac syndrome.

This chain joins TRBV20-1 and TRBJ2-2, with 8 bases lining up with TRBD1. CDR1 is DFQATT, CDR2 SNEGSKA, per germline (reference sequence). V shed 3 bases, J shed 7 bases, and the junction held 10 bases outside the gene matches. The CDR3 sequence is 15 residues long. For the CDR3, the DNA is TGCAGTGCTAGGGCTGACAGGGGTGTTAGCGGGGAGCTGTTTTTT. Its translation is CSARADRGVSGELFF.

The chain uses TRBV12-3 or TRBV12-4 and TRBJ2-3, with TRBD2 as a possible D gene (5 bases). CDR3 length equals 16 residues. Trimming stripped 4 bases from V and 1 base from J, with 15 bases between. DNA for the CDR3: TGTGCCAGCAGTTCGTCTGGAGGACGAGGCACAGATACGCAGTATTTT. It specifies CASSSSGGRGTDTQYF.

V usage is TRBV24-1 and J usage is TRBJ2-3; 8 nucleotides agree with TRBD2. CDR1 and CDR2 from the germline V gene are KGHDR and SFDVKD. The V gene end was trimmed by 4 bases and the J gene end by 1 base; junction bases not matched to a gene: 6. CDR3 length equals 16 residues. The CDR3 DNA sequence: TGTGCCACCAGTGACCGCGGACTAGCTGGCACAGATACGCAGTATTTT. It specifies CATSDRGLAGTDTQYF.

The V call is TRBV28, the J call TRBJ2-7; TRBD1 aligns across 12 bases. CDR1 MDHEN and CDR2 SYDVKM come from the germline V gene. J was trimmed by 4 bases and V by 5 bases; bases with no gene match: 6. The CDR3 extends over 15 amino acids. The CDR3 DNA reads TGTGCCAGCAGTACGCGGGACAGGGGGCTATACGAGCAGTACTTC. Translated, it gives CASSTRDRGLYEQYF.

The chain combines TRBV20-1 with TRBJ2-1, with TRBD2 matching 8 bases. The V gene's germline CDR1 is DFQATT and CDR2 SNEGSKA (reference sequence). V gave up 1 base and J gave up 7 bases; unmatched junction bases: 9. The CDR3 has 15 residues. As DNA, the CDR3 is TGCAGTGCTAGAGTGTTGGGACTAGGGATTAATGAGCAGTTCTTC. Its protein is CSARVLGLGINEQFF.

The J gene is TRBJ2-1, the V gene TRBV12-3 or TRBV12-4, with D perhaps matching TRBD2 (5 bases). The V end lost 3 bases, the J end lost 12 bases, and 24 bases lay between the germline ends. The CDR3 is 16 residues long. The CDR3 DNA reads as TGTGCCAGCAGTTTCGGAGGCAGCCGAGAATTGAACGGGCAGTTCTTC. It encodes CASSFGGSRELNGQFF.

The chain employs TRBV5-6 and TRBJ1-5, with a tentative D call TRBD1 (5 bases). Germline CDR1 SGHDT, CDR2 YYEEEE. Trimming shortened V by 2 bases and J by 4 bases, and 16 bases separated the two germline ends. The CDR3 has 16 amino acids. As DNA, the CDR3 is TGTGCCAGCAGCTTCAGGGCCAGGGAAAAAAATCAGCCCCAGCATTTT. As protein: CASSFRAREKNQPQHF.

This chain uses TRBV6-5 with TRBJ2-1; D gene unclear. The CDR3 loop spans 15 amino acids. With 0 bases removed from V and 0 bases from J, the gap between germline ends came to 6 bases. Germline lookup yields CDR1 MNHEY and CDR2 SVGAGI. Written as DNA, the CDR3 is TGTGCCAGCAGTTACTCGCTGAGCTCCTACAATGAGCAGTTCTTC. This gives the protein CASSYSLSSYNEQFF.